Presented here are 21 T cell receptor beta chains from one specimen sequenced in a study of graft-versus-host responses after intestinal transplantation. Only in-frame clones appear in the TCRdb table, and some are missing; sequencing was by immunoSEQ multiplex PCR. Counted here are 99,000 or so clones, roughly 82% occurring once; the ten biggest clones make up 1.4%. The material sequenced was PBMCs, taken 255 days after intestinal transplant. These receptors originate from a human patient who received an intestinal transplant, so some T cells may come from the graft donor.

This sequence joins TRBV6-1 and TRBJ1-5; D is undetermined. Germline CDR1 reads MNHNS; CDR2 reads SASEGT. Trimming stripped 7 bases from V and 2 bases from J, with 9 bases between. The CDR3 length is 13 residues. The CDR3 DNA follows: TGTGCCAGCACTAGGGCCGGCAATCAGCCCCAGCATTTT. The encoded protein is CASTRAGNQPQHF.

This chain uses TRBV29-1 with TRBJ1-1; 7 nucleotides line up with TRBD1. Germline lookup yields CDR1 SQVTM and CDR2 ANQGSEA. The trim removed 4 bases at V and 0 bases at J, leaving 8 bases unmatched. The CDR3 extends over 15 amino acids. The CDR3 is CSVVGTETMNTEAFF. In nucleotides, the CDR3 is TGCAGCGTTGTTGGGACAGAGACCATGAACACTGAAGCTTTCTTT.

This sequence joins TRBV28 and TRBJ2-7; 7 bases map to TRBD1. This CDR3 is 15 amino acids long. Germline V gene lookup returns CDR1 MDHEN and CDR2 SYDVKM. The V segment lost 6 bases and the J segment 5 bases; nucleotides outside the gene matches: 13. CDR3 amino acids: CASSPPRDSPNEQYF. The DNA for the CDR3 is TGTGCCAGCAGCCCCCCCAGGGACAGCCCCAACGAGCAGTACTTC.

CDR3 DNA sequence: TGTGCCAGCAGTCAAGCGGGAGCCTACGAGCAGTACTTC. Residues: CASSQAGAYEQYF. The chain carries TRBV25-1 and TRBJ2-7, with 8 bases that match TRBD2. V shed 5 bases and J 2 bases; nucleotides not matched to a gene: 2. Per the germline V gene, CDR1 is MGHDK and CDR2 is SYGVNS. The CDR3 sequence is 13 residues long.

The chain carries TRBV6-5 and TRBJ2-7; no clear D. Looked up from germline, CDR1 is MNHEY and CDR2 is SVGAGI. This CDR3 is 13 amino acids long. Trimming took 6 bases from V and 1 from J, leaving 10 bases between them. The CDR3 is CASRTQDSYEQYF. The CDR3 nucleotides are TGTGCCAGCAGGACGCAGGATTCCTACGAGCAGTACTTC.

The V and J genes are TRBV5-1 and TRBJ1-1, with 7 nucleotides matching TRBD1. V gave up 4 bases and J gave up 4 bases; unmatched junction bases: 7. The germline V gene has CDR1 SGHRS and CDR2 YFSETQ. CDR3 length: 14 residues. DNA of the CDR3: TGCGCCAGCAGCCTCGCGACAGGGAGCACTGAAGCTTTCTTT. Translating gives CASSLATGSTEAFF.

J is TRBJ1-5 and V is TRBV19, with D perhaps matching TRBD1 (5 bases). Germline V lookup: CDR1 LNHDA, CDR2 SQIVND (reference sequence). The CDR3 length is 16 residues. With 3 bases removed from V and 4 bases from J, the gap between germline ends came to 16 bases. The CDR3 DNA sequence: TGTGCCAGTAGTATGAGTCCAGGGATCAGAAATCAGCCCCAGCATTTT. Translating gives CASSMSPGIRNQPQHF.

This clone has more than one count but fewer than ten. CDR3 in DNA: TGCGCCAGCAGCCAAGTGTTGGTGGAAGAGACCCAGTACTTC. This encodes CASSQVLVEETQYF. The chain combines TRBV4-1 with TRBJ2-5, with unresolved D. CDR1 and CDR2 from the germline V gene are MGHRA and YSYEKL. The germline V and J ends were trimmed by 1 base and 3 bases, with 9 bases remaining between them. This CDR3 is built from 14 residues.

In DNA form, the CDR3 reads TGTGCCTGGAGTCCGAGGCCGCAAGAGACCCAGTACTTC. Its translation: CAWSPRPQETQYF. V and J are TRBV30 and TRBJ2-5; unclear D gene. Germline lookup yields CDR1 GTSNPN and CDR2 SVGIG (reference sequence). The V end lost 2 bases, the J end lost 2 bases, and 9 bases lay between the germline ends. This CDR3 is built from 13 residues.

This clone was found once. The chain couples TRBV12-1 to TRBJ2-6; the table's TRBD1 call for D was not verified on the DNA. TRBV12-1 is a pseudogene locus. The length of the CDR3 is 19 residues. CDR3 protein: CASSFGGQGPSAGANVLTF. CDR3 nucleotide sequence: TGTGCCAGCAGCTTTGGGGGACAGGGCCCAAGCGCTGGGGCCAACGTCCTGACTTTC.

The chain carries TRBV30 and TRBJ2-4, with a possible D match to TRBD1 (6 bases). Germline V gene lookup returns CDR1 GTSNPN and CDR2 SVGIG (reference sequence). CDR3 length: 15 amino acids. Trimming took off 3 bases at V and 0 bases at J, with 12 bases between the two ends. The CDR3 loop is CAWRGQGIAKNIQYF. CDR3 DNA: TGTGCCTGGAGAGGGCAGGGGATAGCCAAAAACATTCAGTACTTC.

The chain uses TRBV7-9 and TRBJ2-7; 7 positions agree with TRBD2. Trimming cost V 6 bases and J 6 bases; bases outside gene matches: 5. The CDR3 is made up of 12 amino acids. From germline, CDR1 is SEHNR and CDR2 FQNEAQ (reference sequence). In nucleotides, the CDR3 is TGTGCCAGCAGAGCGGGGACGGGCGAGCAGTACTTC. Its protein product is CASRAGTGEQYF.

The table lists this clone with a count of one. Other DNA sequences in this sample translate to the same CDR3. The chain recombines TRBV5-4 with TRBJ1-3; TRBD1 is a possible D gene (5 bases). The CDR3 covers 15 residues. CDR1 SGHNT and CDR2 YYREEE come from the germline V gene (reference sequence). Trimming left V 4 bases short and J 8 bases short, with 19 bases between. CDR3 DNA: TGTGCCAGCAGCCTATGGGGCATCTCAGCGGACACCATATATTTT. The encoded protein is CASSLWGISADTIYF.

The chain carries TRBV25-1 and TRBJ2-5; D tentatively reads TRBD1 or TRBD2 (6 bases each). The V gene's germline CDR1 is MGHDK and CDR2 SYGVNS. V dropped 3 bases and J dropped 4 bases, with 12 bases sitting between them. This CDR3 spans 14 amino acids. CDR3 DNA: TGTGCCAGCAGTGATCCGGGGGCTGTAGAGACCCAGTACTTC. Its translation is CASSDPGAVETQYF.

This chain uses TRBV2 with TRBJ1-5, with D perhaps TRBD1 (5 bases). Trimming removed 3 bases from V and 7 bases from J, with 10 bases in between. CDR1 is SNHLY, CDR2 FYNNEI, per germline. This CDR3 contains 13 residues. CDR3: CASSDRAGQPQHF. CDR3 DNA sequence: TGTGCCAGCAGTGACAGGGCGGGACAGCCCCAGCATTTT. The complete variable domain, with remaining parts taken from reference TRBV2 and TRBJ1-5, reads EPEVTQTPSHQVTQMGQEVILRCVPISNHLYFYWYRQILGQKVEFLVSFYNNEISEKSEIFDDQFSVERPDGSNFTLKIRSTKLEDSAMYFCASSDRAGQPQHFGDGTRLSIL.

The chain recombines TRBV19 with TRBJ1-2; D call uncertain. V was trimmed by 9 bases and J by 4 bases, leaving 15 bases between them. Looked up from germline, CDR1 is LNHDA and CDR2 is SQIVND (reference sequence). The CDR3 runs 13 residues. The CDR3 bases are TGTGCCAGCGCCCCAGGCCCGCTCTATGGCTACACCTTC. It translates to CASAPGPLYGYTF.

This chain uses TRBV6-5 with TRBJ2-3, with TRBD1 identical over 12 bases. J gave up 4 bases and V 6 bases, and 2 bases lay outside the gene matches. This CDR3 has 14 residues. Germline V CDR1 and CDR2: MNHEY, SVGAGI. The CDR3 loop reads CASSGTGGSDTQYF. The DNA of the CDR3 is TGTGCCAGCAGCGGGACAGGGGGCTCAGATACGCAGTATTTT.

The chain couples TRBV2 to TRBJ2-2, with 7 nucleotides matching TRBD2. Germline loops: CDR1 SNHLY, CDR2 FYNNEI. The CDR3 spans 15 residues. Trimming cost V 10 bases and J 4 bases; bases outside gene matches: 12. The CDR3 DNA reads TGTGCCATGTATTCGGTGGCTAGCGGCACCGGGGAGCTGTTTTTT. This encodes CAMYSVASGTGELFF.

The CDR3 loop reads CASSPFGWLNQPQHF. Written as DNA, the CDR3 is TGTGCCAGCAGTCCGTTTGGGTGGCTTAATCAGCCCCAGCATTTT. The chain combines TRBV28 with TRBJ1-5; D is unclear. CDR3 length: 15 amino acids. V was pared by 5 bases and J by 4 bases, with 15 bases between. Per germline, CDR1 MDHEN and CDR2 SYDVKM.

The chain is built from TRBV9 and TRBJ2-2, with 9 nucleotides matching TRBD2. Trimming cost V 0 bases and J 7 bases; bases outside gene matches: 7. The germline gives CDR1 SGDLS, CDR2 YYNGEE. The CDR3 has 16 residues. CDR3 bases: TGTGCCAGCAGCGTAGGGGGACTAGCTGGGGACGGGGAGCTGTTTTTT. The encoded protein is CASSVGGLAGDGELFF.

The rearrangement uses TRBV9 and TRBJ2-7; the D gene is possibly TRBD1 (6 bases). With 0 bases removed from V and 5 bases from J, the gap between germline ends came to 18 bases. CDR3 size: 16 residues. CDR1 and CDR2 from the germline V gene are SGDLS and YYNGEE. CDR3 protein: CASSVEGRTEPHEQYF. The CDR3 DNA follows: TGTGCCAGCAGCGTAGAAGGTCGGACAGAGCCCCACGAGCAGTACTTC.